This entry lists 5 T cell receptor beta chains sequenced from one sample in a study of T-cell memory formation after mild COVID-19. Each CDR3 protein gets one entry after TCRdb re-called the 5' RACE reads with MiXCR. The sample carries 250,000 or so distinct CDR3 sequences, 8% to 9.5% recorded once. The material sequenced was PBMCs or a T cell subset sorted from them (not recorded which). The origin of the receptors is a man between 18 and 35 years old who had mild COVID-19 (a few samples of this study predate the infection). Cell type and time point are not known.

The gene calls are TRBV11-3 and TRBJ2-5; D is perhaps TRBD1 or TRBD2 (5 bases each). Germline loops: CDR1 SGHNT, CDR2 YENEEA. CDR3 length: 16 residues. The V end was cut by 3 bases, the J end by 2 bases, with 16 bases between. CDR3 nucleotides: TGTGCCAGCAGCTTCTCCCGAGGGGCCCAACAAGAGACCCAGTACTTC. It yields the protein CASSFSRGAQQETQYF.

J is TRBJ2-2 and V is TRBV7-3; TRBD1 matches at 10 bases. Germline trimming cut 5 bases from V and 6 bases from J; bases unmatched to any gene: 6. CDR1 is SGHTA and CDR2 is FQGTGA in the germline V gene. The CDR3 is 15 amino acids. The CDR3 sequence is CASSARQGASGELFF. The CDR3 DNA sequence: TGTGCCAGCAGCGCCCGACAGGGGGCATCCGGGGAGCTGTTTTTT.

This clonotype has ten or more counts. The chain combines TRBV3-1 with TRBJ2-2, with D uncertain. The CDR3 covers 14 residues. Trimming took off 4 bases at V and 1 base at J, with 7 bases between the two ends. Germline CDR1 is LGHDT and CDR2 is YNNKEL (reference sequence). The CDR3 DNA sequence: TGTGCCAGCAGCCGGTTCGGGAACACCGGGGAGCTGTTTTTT. It yields the protein CASSRFGNTGELFF.

The V call is TRBV6-5, the J call TRBJ2-1; 9 bases are shared with TRBD2. Germline V gene sequence: CDR1 MNHEY, CDR2 SVGAGI. Trimming at V came to 5 bases and at J to 4 bases, leaving 6 bases not matched to a gene. This CDR3 region has 15 residues. This chain's CDR3 is CASSPVSGGYNEQFF. CDR3 bases: TGTGCCAGCAGTCCCGTTAGCGGGGGTTACAATGAGCAGTTCTTC.

This clonotype showed up many times. The chain couples TRBV5-1 to TRBJ2-7; D gene uncertain. This CDR3 comprises 13 residues. The germline V gene encodes CDR1 SGHRS and CDR2 YFSETQ. V dropped 0 bases and J dropped 6 bases, with 10 bases sitting between them. The CDR3 region has the DNA TGCGCCAGCAGCTTGGAGTGGGCCGGCGAGCAGTACTTC. Translating it yields CASSLEWAGEQYF.